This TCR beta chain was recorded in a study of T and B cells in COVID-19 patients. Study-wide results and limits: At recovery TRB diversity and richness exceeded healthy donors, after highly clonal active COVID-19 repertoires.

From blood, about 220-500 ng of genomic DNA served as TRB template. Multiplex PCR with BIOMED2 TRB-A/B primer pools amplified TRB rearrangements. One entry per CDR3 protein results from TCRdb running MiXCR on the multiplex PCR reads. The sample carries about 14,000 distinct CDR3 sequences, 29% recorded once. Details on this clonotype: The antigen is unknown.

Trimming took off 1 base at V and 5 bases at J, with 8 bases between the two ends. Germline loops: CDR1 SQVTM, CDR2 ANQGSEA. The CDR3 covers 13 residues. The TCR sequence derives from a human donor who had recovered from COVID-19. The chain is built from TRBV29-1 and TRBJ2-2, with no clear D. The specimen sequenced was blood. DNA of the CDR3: TGCAGCGTTGAAGGGGATCGAACCGGGGAGCTGTTTTTT. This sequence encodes CSVEGDRTGELFF.